These 18 T cell receptor beta chains were all obtained from the same sample, sequenced in a study of technical replicates of blood from several donors. Only in-frame clones appear in the TCRdb table, and some are missing; sequencing was by immunoSEQ multiplex PCR. Here the sample spans approximately 82,000 clones, 96% being singletons. Sequenced material: T cells isolated from PBMCs. Every receptor here comes from a human donor in good health.

This chain joins TRBV2 and TRBJ2-7; tentative D call: TRBD2 (6 bases). This CDR3 is built from 13 residues. Trimming took off 6 bases at V and 1 base at J, with 10 bases between the two ends. Germline values: CDR1 SNHLY, CDR2 FYNNEI. The CDR3 nucleotides read TGTGCCAGCAGAAGCGGGCCTTCCTACGAGCAGTACTTC. This gives the protein CASRSGPSYEQYF.

V is TRBV29-1 and J is TRBJ2-1; D possibly corresponds to TRBD1 (6 bases). The CDR3 sequence is 11 residues long. The V end lost 7 bases, the J end lost 15 bases, and 19 bases lay between the germline ends. Germline CDR1 SQVTM, CDR2 ANQGSEA. The CDR3 loop reads CSASRGGGRFF. The CDR3 DNA is TGCAGCGCAAGTAGAGGGGGTGGAAGGTTCTTC.

The CDR3 loop is CASSQDLAVSYEQYF. CDR3 DNA: TGCGCCAGCAGCCAAGATCTCGCGGTCTCCTACGAGCAGTACTTC. The chain combines TRBV4-3 with TRBJ2-7; D is uncertain. CDR3 length equals 15 residues. CDR1 and CDR2 (germline): LGHNA, YSLEER. Trimming left V 0 bases short and J 0 bases short, with 9 bases between.

J is TRBJ2-7 and V is TRBV11-2; 10 bases are a match to TRBD1. V lost 4 bases and J lost 4; bases outside the gene matches: 4. Germline lookup yields CDR1 SGHAT and CDR2 FQNNGV. CDR3 size: 14 residues. In DNA, the CDR3 is TGTGCCAGCAGCTCCGGGACAGGGGTATACGAGCAGTACTTC. Protein sequence: CASSSGTGVYEQYF.

The chain carries TRBV29-1 and TRBJ2-3, with 7 nucleotides matching TRBD1. Germline-derived CDR1 and CDR2 are SQVTM and ANQGSEA. This CDR3 has 14 amino acids. Trimming took 7 bases from V and 4 from J; bases not matched to a gene: 11. The DNA for the CDR3 is TGCAGCGGGACGGACAGGTTGGGATCAGATACGCAGTATTTT. Residues: CSGTDRLGSDTQYF.

The gene calls are TRBV5-1 and TRBJ1-4; 8 bases are shared with TRBD1. Germline CDR1 reads SGHRS; CDR2 reads YFSETQ. The CDR3 runs 14 residues. V lost 0 bases and J lost 8; bases outside the gene matches: 3. CDR3: CASSLVQGGEKLFF. The CDR3 DNA follows: TGCGCCAGCAGCTTGGTACAGGGGGGCGAAAAACTGTTTTTT.

The chain recombines TRBV5-4 with TRBJ2-7, with a weak D call TRBD2 (5 bases). This CDR3 is 14 amino acids long. Trimming cost V 0 bases and J 0 bases, with 7 bases left between them. CDR1 and CDR2 from the germline V gene are SGHNT and YYREEE (reference sequence). The CDR3 DNA reads as TGTGCCAGCAGCTTGGCCGGGATCTCCTACGAGCAGTACTTC. This sequence encodes CASSLAGISYEQYF.

The rearrangement links TRBV7-8 to TRBJ2-7; possibly TRBD1 for D (6 bases). The CDR3 is 13 residues long. Germline CDR1 reads SGHVS; CDR2 reads FQNEAQ. The V end lost 3 bases, the J end lost 1 base, and 7 bases lay between the germline ends. DNA of the CDR3: TGTGCCAGCAGCTTTGGACAGTCCTACGAGCAGTACTTC. The encoded protein is CASSFGQSYEQYF.

The V and J genes are TRBV19 and TRBJ1-5, with 8 bases identical to TRBD1. CDR1 and CDR2 (germline): LNHDA, SQIVND (reference sequence). The CDR3 is 15 amino acids. V lost 8 bases and J lost 4; bases outside the gene matches: 10. The CDR3 here is CASCPRTGTNQPQHF. The CDR3, as DNA: TGTGCCAGTTGCCCGAGGACAGGGACTAATCAGCCCCAGCATTTT.

The genes are TRBV9 and TRBJ2-1; TRBD2 agrees at 10 bases. This CDR3 has 15 amino acids. The V gene end was trimmed by 2 bases and the J gene end by 9 bases; junction bases not matched to a gene: 8. The germline gives CDR1 SGDLS, CDR2 YYNGEE. In DNA form, the CDR3 reads TGTGCCAGCAGCGTTTGGCTAGCGGGAGACGGTGAGCAGTTCTTC. Its protein product is CASSVWLAGDGEQFF.

The CDR3 protein is CASSVELVTDTQYF. CDR3 in DNA: TGTGCCAGCAGCGTAGAGCTCGTTACAGATACGCAGTATTTT. This chain uses TRBV9 with TRBJ2-3; D remains ambiguous. The CDR3 totals 14 residues. Germline-derived CDR1 and CDR2 are SGDLS and YYNGEE. V gave up 0 bases and J gave up 3 bases, with 8 bases separating them.

The chain employs TRBV28 and TRBJ2-7; 9 bases match TRBD2. The CDR3 runs to 15 residues. V dropped 2 bases and J dropped 5; count of bases not matched to a gene: 7. CDR1 is MDHEN and CDR2 is SYDVKM in the germline V gene. CDR3 coding DNA: TGTGCCAGCAGTTTAGCGGGAGGGCCCGGTAACGAGCAGTACTTC. Amino acid sequence: CASSLAGGPGNEQYF.

The J gene is TRBJ2-1, the V gene TRBV19, with D maybe TRBD2 (6 bases). Germline CDR1 is LNHDA and CDR2 is SQIVND (reference sequence). The V end lost 1 base, the J end lost 8 bases, and 9 bases lay between the germline ends. The CDR3 extends over 13 amino acids. The CDR3 region is CASSIGGGHEQFF. The CDR3 DNA is TGTGCCAGTAGTATAGGGGGAGGTCATGAGCAGTTCTTC.

The rearrangement joins TRBV10-3 to TRBJ2-1; TRBD2 might be the D (6 bases). Germline V CDR1 and CDR2: ENHRY, SYGVKD. CDR3 size: 17 residues. V gave up 0 bases and J gave up 2 bases, with 14 bases separating them. The CDR3 DNA sequence: TGTGCCATCAGTGAGTCAACGGGAGAAGCCCCCTACAATGAGCAGTTCTTC. This gives the protein CAISESTGEAPYNEQFF.

V gene TRBV19 combines with J gene TRBJ2-7, with D tentatively TRBD2 (6 bases). CDR3 size: 13 residues. The V end lost 7 bases, the J end lost 5 bases, and 15 bases lay between the germline ends. Germline V CDR1 and CDR2: LNHDA, SQIVND (reference sequence). CDR3 protein: CASNPGGNNEQYF. DNA for the CDR3: TGTGCCAGTAACCCGGGCGGGAATAACGAGCAGTACTTC.

This chain joins TRBV19 and TRBJ1-5, with unresolved D. The CDR3 length is 12 residues. Trimming took 0 bases from V and 7 from J, leaving 4 bases between them. Per the germline V gene, CDR1 is LNHDA and CDR2 is SQIVND (reference sequence). In DNA, the CDR3 is TGTGCCAGTAGTATAGATGTACAGCCCCAGCATTTT. It translates to CASSIDVQPQHF.

The chain joins TRBV5-4 to TRBJ1-1; D gene ambiguous. Germline CDR1 reads SGHNT; CDR2 reads YYREEE (reference sequence). This CDR3 is built from 15 residues. V lost 2 bases, J lost 7 bases, and 18 bases lay in between. The CDR3 region has the DNA TGTGCCAGCAGCTTCGAGACTTTTAATGGCCGTGAAGCTTTCTTT. This translates into CASSFETFNGREAFF.

This clone was seen once. The chain couples TRBV9 to TRBJ2-1, with a weak D call TRBD2 (6 bases). The CDR3 has 15 amino acids. Trimming shortened V by 1 base and J by 8 bases, and 16 bases separated the two germline ends. Looked up from germline, CDR1 is SGDLS and CDR2 is YYNGEE. The DNA for the CDR3 is TGTGCCAGCAGCGTACAGGACGGGAGAGGCGATGAGCAGTTCTTC. Protein product: CASSVQDGRGDEQFF.